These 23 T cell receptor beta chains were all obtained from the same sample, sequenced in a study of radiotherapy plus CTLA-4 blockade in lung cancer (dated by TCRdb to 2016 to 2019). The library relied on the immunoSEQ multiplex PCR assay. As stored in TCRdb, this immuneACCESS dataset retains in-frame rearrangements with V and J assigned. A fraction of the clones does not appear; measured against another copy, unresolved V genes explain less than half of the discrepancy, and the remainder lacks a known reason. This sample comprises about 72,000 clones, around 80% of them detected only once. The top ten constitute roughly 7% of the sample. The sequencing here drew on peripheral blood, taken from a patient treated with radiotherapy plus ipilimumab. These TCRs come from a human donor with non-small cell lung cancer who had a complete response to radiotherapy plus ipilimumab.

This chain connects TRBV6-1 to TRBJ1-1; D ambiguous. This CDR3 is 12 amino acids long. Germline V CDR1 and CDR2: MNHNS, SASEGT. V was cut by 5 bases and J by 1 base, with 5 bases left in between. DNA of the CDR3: TGTGCCAGCAGTTCGGCGAACACTGAAGCTTTCTTT. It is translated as CASSSANTEAFF.

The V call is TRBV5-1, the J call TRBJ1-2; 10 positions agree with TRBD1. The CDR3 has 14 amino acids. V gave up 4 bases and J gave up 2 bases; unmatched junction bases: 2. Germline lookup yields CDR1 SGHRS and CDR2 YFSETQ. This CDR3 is CASSPGQGNYGYTF. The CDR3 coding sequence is TGCGCCAGCAGCCCGGGACAGGGGAACTATGGCTACACCTTC.

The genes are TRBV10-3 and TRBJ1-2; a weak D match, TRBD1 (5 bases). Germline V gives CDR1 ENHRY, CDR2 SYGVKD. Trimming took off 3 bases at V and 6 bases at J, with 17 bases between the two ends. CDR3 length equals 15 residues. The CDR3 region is CAISDGGSLLDGYTF. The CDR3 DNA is TGTGCCATCAGTGACGGGGGGAGTTTACTGGATGGCTACACCTTC.

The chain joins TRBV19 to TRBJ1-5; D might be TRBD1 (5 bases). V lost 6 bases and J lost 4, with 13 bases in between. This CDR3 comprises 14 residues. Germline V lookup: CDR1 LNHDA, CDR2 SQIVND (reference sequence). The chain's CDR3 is CASRMSRVNQPQHF. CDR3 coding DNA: TGTGCCAGTAGGATGAGCAGGGTGAATCAGCCCCAGCATTTT.

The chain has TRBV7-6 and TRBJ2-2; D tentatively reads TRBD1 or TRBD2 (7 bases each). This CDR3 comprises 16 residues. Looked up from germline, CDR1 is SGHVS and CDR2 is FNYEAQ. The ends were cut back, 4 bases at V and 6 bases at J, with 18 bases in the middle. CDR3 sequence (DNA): TGTGCCAGCAGCTCCGACGCAGGGGGGGGTGCCGGGGAGCTGTTTTTT. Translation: CASSSDAGGGAGELFF. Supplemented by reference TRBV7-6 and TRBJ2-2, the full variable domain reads GAGVSQSPRYKVTKRGQDVALRCDPISGHVSLYWYRQALGQGPEFLTYFNYEAQQDKSGLPNDRFSAERPEGSISTLTIQRTEQRDSAMYRCASSSDAGGGAGELFFGEGSRLTVL.

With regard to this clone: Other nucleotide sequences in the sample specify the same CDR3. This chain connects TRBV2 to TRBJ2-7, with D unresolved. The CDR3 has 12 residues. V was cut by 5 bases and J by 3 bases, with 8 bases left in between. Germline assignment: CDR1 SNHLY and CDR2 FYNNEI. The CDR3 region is CASSLTRYEQYF. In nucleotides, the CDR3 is TGTGCCAGCAGTTTAACACGCTACGAGCAGTACTTC.

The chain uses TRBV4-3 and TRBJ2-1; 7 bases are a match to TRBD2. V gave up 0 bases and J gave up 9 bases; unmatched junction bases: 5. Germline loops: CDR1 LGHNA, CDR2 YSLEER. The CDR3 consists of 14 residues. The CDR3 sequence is CASSQDWTSGEQFF. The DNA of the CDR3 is TGCGCCAGCAGCCAAGATTGGACTAGTGGTGAGCAGTTCTTC.

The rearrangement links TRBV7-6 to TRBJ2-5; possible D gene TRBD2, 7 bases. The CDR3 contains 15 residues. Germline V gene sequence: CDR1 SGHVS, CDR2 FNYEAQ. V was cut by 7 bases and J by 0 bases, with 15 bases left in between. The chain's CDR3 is CASTRGGEYQETQYF. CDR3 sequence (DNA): TGTGCCAGCACCCGCGGGGGCGAGTACCAAGAGACCCAGTACTTC.

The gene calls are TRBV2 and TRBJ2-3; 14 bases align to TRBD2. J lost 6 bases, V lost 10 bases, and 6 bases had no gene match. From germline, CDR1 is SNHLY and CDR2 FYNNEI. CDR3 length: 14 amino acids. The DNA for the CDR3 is TGTGCCATCAGGACTAGCGGGGGGTGGGATACGCAGTATTTT. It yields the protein CAIRTSGGWDTQYF.

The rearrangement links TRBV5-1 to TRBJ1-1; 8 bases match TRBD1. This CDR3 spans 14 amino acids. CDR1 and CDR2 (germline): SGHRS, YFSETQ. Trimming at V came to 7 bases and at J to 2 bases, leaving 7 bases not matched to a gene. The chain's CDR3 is CASGRTGTNTEAFF. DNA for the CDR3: TGCGCCAGCGGAAGGACAGGGACAAACACTGAAGCTTTCTTT.

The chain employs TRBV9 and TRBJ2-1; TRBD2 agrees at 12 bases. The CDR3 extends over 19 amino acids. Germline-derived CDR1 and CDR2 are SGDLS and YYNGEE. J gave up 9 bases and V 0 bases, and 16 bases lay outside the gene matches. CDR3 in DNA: TGTGCCAGCAGCGTAGATCGTACTAGCGGGAGGAATAGAGAGGGTGAGCAGTTCTTC. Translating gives CASSVDRTSGRNREGEQFF.

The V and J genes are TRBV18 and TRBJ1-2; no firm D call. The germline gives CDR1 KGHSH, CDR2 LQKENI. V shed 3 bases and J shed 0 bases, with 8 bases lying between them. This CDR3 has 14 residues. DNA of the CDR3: TGTGCCAGCTCACCCCGGTCGGCTAACTATGGCTACACCTTC. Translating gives CASSPRSANYGYTF.

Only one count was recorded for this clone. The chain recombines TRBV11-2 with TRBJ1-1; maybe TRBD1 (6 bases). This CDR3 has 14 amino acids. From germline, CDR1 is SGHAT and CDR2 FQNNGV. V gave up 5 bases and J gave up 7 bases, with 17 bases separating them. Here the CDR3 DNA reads TGTGCCAGCAGCAGATCGACAGGCAGCGTTGAAGCTTTCTTT. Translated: CASSRSTGSVEAFF.

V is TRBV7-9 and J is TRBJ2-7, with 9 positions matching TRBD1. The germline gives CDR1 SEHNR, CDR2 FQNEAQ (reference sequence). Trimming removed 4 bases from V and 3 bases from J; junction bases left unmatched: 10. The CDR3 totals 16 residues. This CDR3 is CASSYPQGATYYEQYF. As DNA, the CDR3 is TGTGCCAGCAGCTACCCACAGGGGGCGACTTACTACGAGCAGTACTTC.

Written as DNA, the CDR3 is TGTGCCTTGAGACTAGCGCGGTTCAATGAGCAGTTCTTC. It translates to CALRLARFNEQFF. This chain uses TRBV30 with TRBJ2-1, with 8 bases fitting TRBD2. Germline CDR1 is GTSNPN and CDR2 is SVGIG (reference sequence). The CDR3 has 13 amino acids. Trimming at V came to 7 bases and at J to 6 bases, leaving 8 bases not matched to a gene. The full variable domain, rest sourced from reference TRBV30 and TRBJ2-1, is SQTIHQWPATLVQPVGSPLSLECTVEGTSNPNLYWYRQAAGRGLQLLFYSVGIGQISSEVPQNLSASRPQDRQFILSSKKLLLSDSGFYLCALRLARFNEQFFGPGTRLTVL.

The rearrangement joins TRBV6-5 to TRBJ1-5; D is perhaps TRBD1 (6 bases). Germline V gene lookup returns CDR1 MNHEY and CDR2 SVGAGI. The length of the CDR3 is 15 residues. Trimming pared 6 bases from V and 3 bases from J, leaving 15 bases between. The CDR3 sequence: CASSLNRDNNQPQHF. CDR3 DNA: TGTGCCAGCAGCCTGAACCGGGACAACAATCAGCCCCAGCATTTT.

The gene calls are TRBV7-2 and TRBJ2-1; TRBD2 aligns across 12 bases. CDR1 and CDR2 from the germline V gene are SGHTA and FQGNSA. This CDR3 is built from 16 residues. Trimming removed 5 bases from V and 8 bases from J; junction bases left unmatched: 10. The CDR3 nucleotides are TGTGCCAGCAGCGACAGGACTAGCGGGGCCCGGTATGAGCAGTTCTTC. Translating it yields CASSDRTSGARYEQFF.

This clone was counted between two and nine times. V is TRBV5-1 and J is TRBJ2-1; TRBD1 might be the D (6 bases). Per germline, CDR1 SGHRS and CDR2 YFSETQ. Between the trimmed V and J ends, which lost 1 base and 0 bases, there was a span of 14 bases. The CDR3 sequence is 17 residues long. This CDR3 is CASSLSGTIVSYNEQFF. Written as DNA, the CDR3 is TGCGCCAGCAGCTTGTCCGGGACAATAGTCTCCTACAATGAGCAGTTCTTC.

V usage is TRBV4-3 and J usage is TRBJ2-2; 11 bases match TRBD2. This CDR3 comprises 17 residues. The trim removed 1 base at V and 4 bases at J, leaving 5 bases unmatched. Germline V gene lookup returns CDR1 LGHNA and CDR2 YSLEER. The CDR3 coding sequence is TGCGCCAGCAGCCAAGGACTAGCGGGATCTGGCACCGGGGAGCTGTTTTTT. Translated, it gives CASSQGLAGSGTGELFF.

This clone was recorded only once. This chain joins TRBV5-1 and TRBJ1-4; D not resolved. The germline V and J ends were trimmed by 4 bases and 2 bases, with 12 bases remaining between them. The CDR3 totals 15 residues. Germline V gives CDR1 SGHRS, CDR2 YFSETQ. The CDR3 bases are TGCGCCAGCAGCGTACAAATGGGGACTAATGAAAAACTGTTTTTT. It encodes CASSVQMGTNEKLFF.

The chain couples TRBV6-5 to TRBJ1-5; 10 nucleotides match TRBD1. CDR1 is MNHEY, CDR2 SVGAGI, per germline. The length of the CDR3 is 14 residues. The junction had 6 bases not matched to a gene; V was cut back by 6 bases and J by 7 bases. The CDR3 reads CASSRQGARQPQHF. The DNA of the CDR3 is TGTGCCAGCAGCCGACAGGGGGCACGGCAGCCCCAGCATTTT.

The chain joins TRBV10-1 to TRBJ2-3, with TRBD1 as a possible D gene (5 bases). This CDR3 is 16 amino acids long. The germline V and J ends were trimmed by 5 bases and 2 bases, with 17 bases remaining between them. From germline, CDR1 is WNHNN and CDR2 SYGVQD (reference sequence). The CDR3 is CASSPAGRANTDTQYF. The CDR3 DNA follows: TGCGCCAGCAGTCCCGCCGGCAGGGCCAACACAGATACGCAGTATTTT.

This CDR3 is CASSNPGQQQETQYF. The CDR3 nucleotides are TGTGCCAGCAGTAATCCGGGACAACAACAAGAGACCCAGTACTTC. J is TRBJ2-5 and V is TRBV25-1; maybe TRBD1 (6 bases). Trimming took 5 bases from V and 2 from J, leaving 15 bases between them. This CDR3 contains 15 residues. Germline values: CDR1 MGHDK, CDR2 SYGVNS. The full variable domain, its missing parts supplied by reference TRBV25-1 and TRBJ2-5, is EADIYQTPRYLVIGTGKKITLECSQTMGHDKMYWYQQDPGMELHLIHYSYGVNSTEKGDLSSESTVSRIRTEHFPLTLESARPSHTSQYLCASSNPGQQQETQYFGPGTRLLVL.